This T cell receptor (beta chain) was sequenced in a study of blood T cell repertoires in COVID-19. Study overall: COVID-19 samples, acute and convalescent, were from the United States, Italy and Spain. The analysed material was cDNA or gDNA that came from T cells, B-cell-depleted T cells, or PBMCs.

Original processing methods: The assay estimated nucleated cells by amplifying reference gene primers. TCRdb's copy holds only in-frame clones and misses some; the assay was immunoSEQ multiplex PCR. That table furnishes V, J and clone size, whereas the DNA furnished D and trimming. This sample has over 250,000 clones, with 85% found just once. Germline loops: CDR1 LNHDA, CDR2 SQIVND (reference sequence). This CDR3 contains 14 residues. Trimming took off 1 base at V and 2 bases at J, with 8 bases between the two ends. The clonotype comes from a human donor in a cohort sampled during active COVID-19. Sequenced material: peripheral blood. The chain uses TRBV19 and TRBJ2-5; D call uncertain. The CDR3 DNA is TGTGCCAGTAGTATAGTGGGCAATCAAGAGACCCAGTACTTC. Its protein is CASSIVGNQETQYF.